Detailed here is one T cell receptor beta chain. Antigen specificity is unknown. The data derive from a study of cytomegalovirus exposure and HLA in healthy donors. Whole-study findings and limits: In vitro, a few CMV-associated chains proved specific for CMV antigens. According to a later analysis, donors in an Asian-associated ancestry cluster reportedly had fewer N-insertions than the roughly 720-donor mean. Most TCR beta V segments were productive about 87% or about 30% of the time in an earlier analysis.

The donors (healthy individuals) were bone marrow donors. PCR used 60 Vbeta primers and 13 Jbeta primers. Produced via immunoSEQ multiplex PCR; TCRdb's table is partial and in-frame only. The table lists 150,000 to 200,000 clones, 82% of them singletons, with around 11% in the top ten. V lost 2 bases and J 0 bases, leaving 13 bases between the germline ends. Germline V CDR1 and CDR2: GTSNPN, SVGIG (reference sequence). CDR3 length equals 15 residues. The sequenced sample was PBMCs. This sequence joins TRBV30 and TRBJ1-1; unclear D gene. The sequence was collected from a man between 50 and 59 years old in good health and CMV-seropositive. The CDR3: CAWSRNNIVNTEAFF. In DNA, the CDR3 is TGTGCCTGGAGTCGAAATAACATCGTGAACACTGAAGCTTTCTTT.